Below are 32 T cell receptor beta chains sequenced from a single sample in a study of blood T cell repertoires in COVID-19. The assay was immunoSEQ multiplex PCR, and TCRdb's table has in-frame clones only and misses some. The sample shows about 270,000 clones, 83% of them seen only once. Material for sequencing was peripheral blood. The receptors here all came from a woman aged 50 to 60 who had recovered from COVID-19.

J is TRBJ1-1 and V is TRBV18; D not certain. The V gene's germline CDR1 is KGHSH and CDR2 LQKENI. This CDR3 spans 15 amino acids. V was pared by 2 bases and J by 2 bases, with 12 bases between. CDR3 sequence reads: CASSPRITGNTEAFF. The CDR3 DNA sequence: TGTGCCAGCTCACCAAGGATTACGGGAAACACTGAAGCTTTCTTT. The complete variable domain, with remaining parts taken from reference TRBV18 and TRBJ1-1, reads NAGVMQNPRHLVRRRGQEARLRCSPMKGHSHVYWYRQLPEEGLKFMVYLQKENIIDESGMPKERFSAEFPKEGPSILRIQQVVRGDSAAYFCASSPRITGNTEAFFGQGTRLTVV.

The chain recombines TRBV6-6 with TRBJ1-2; 9 bases agree with TRBD1. CDR1 and CDR2 (germline): MNHNY, SVGAGI (reference sequence). V was clipped by 6 bases and J by 1 base; unmatched bases: 6. This CDR3 is built from 15 residues. In nucleotides, the CDR3 is TGTGCCAGCAGGGGTCGGACAGGGGATAACTATGGCTACACCTTC. Translation gives CASRGRTGDNYGYTF.

The CDR3 sequence is CASVGNQETQYF. DNA of the CDR3: TGCGCCAGCGTGGGCAACCAAGAGACCCAGTACTTC. The J gene is TRBJ2-5, the V gene TRBV5-1, with D unclear. The CDR3 length is 12 residues. V lost 7 bases, J lost 0 bases, and 7 bases lay in between. The germline V gene encodes CDR1 SGHRS and CDR2 YFSETQ.

This chain links TRBV28 with TRBJ1-1; D unclear. The CDR3 length is 14 residues. The ends were cut back, 7 bases at V and 3 bases at J, with 15 bases in the middle. Looked up from germline, CDR1 is MDHEN and CDR2 is SYDVKM. The CDR3 loop is CASTPPDKYTEAFF. The CDR3 coding sequence is TGTGCCAGCACCCCACCCGACAAATACACTGAAGCTTTCTTT.

The chain has TRBV3-1 (or the pseudogene TRBV3-2) and TRBJ1-2; TRBD1 matches 9 bases. This CDR3 has 14 amino acids. Germline loops: CDR1 LGHDT, CDR2 YNNKEL (reference sequence). The trim removed 4 bases at V and 3 bases at J, leaving 3 bases unmatched. The CDR3 loop is CASSPGTGHYGYTF. In nucleotides, the CDR3 is TGTGCCAGCAGCCCTGGGACAGGGCACTATGGCTACACCTTC.

This clone was observed a single time. The chain joins TRBV18 to TRBJ2-5; tentatively, D is TRBD2 (6 bases). V was shortened by 0 bases and J by 1 base, with 9 bases between the two germline ends. Germline assignment: CDR1 KGHSH and CDR2 LQKENI. This CDR3 has 15 amino acids. CDR3 coding DNA: TGTGCCAGCTCACCACCGGGGAGGACCCAAGAGACCCAGTACTTC. Protein: CASSPPGRTQETQYF.

As DNA, the CDR3 is TGTGCCAGCAGTCCCAAGACAGGGGGTCGGTACGAGCAGTACTTC. Its protein product is CASSPKTGGRYEQYF. V gene TRBV27 combines with J gene TRBJ2-7; 9 bases match TRBD1. This CDR3 has 15 amino acids. V was pared by 5 bases and J by 4 bases, with 9 bases of the junction left unmatched. Germline V gives CDR1 MNHEY, CDR2 SMNVEV (reference sequence).

Details on this clone: One junction end does not reproduce the germline sequence, and a read error may be involved. CDR3 DNA sequence: TGTGCCAGCAGCTCCAGGGGGAGCCATGAAGAACTGTTTTTT. Its protein is CASSSRGSHEELFF. The gene calls are TRBV7-9 and TRBJ1-4; 7 bases are a match to TRBD1. CDR1 SEHNR and CDR2 FQNEAQ come from the germline V gene (reference sequence). This CDR3 comprises 14 residues. Supplemented by reference TRBV7-9 and TRBJ1-4, the full variable domain reads DTGVSQNPRHKITKRGQNVTFRCDPISEHNRLYWYRQTLGQGPEFLTYFQNEAQLEKSRLLSDRFSAERPKGSFSTLEIQRTEQGDSAMYLCASSSRGSHEELFFGSGTQLSVL.

V and J are TRBV2 and TRBJ1-3; D may be TRBD1 (6 bases). Trimming removed 4 bases from V and 6 bases from J, with 10 bases in between. This CDR3 contains 13 residues. Germline loops: CDR1 SNHLY, CDR2 FYNNEI. CDR3 region: CASSADRVNTIYF. CDR3 DNA: TGTGCCAGCAGTGCGGACAGAGTAAACACCATATATTTT. The whole variable domain, remainder taken from reference TRBV2 and TRBJ1-3, is EPEVTQTPSHQVTQMGQEVILRCVPISNHLYFYWYRQILGQKVEFLVSFYNNEISEKSEIFDDQFSVERPDGSNFTLKIRSTKLEDSAMYFCASSADRVNTIYFGEGSWLTVV.

The chain joins TRBV6-2 or TRBV6-3 to TRBJ2-5, with 7 bases matching TRBD2. There are 16 residues in the CDR3. CDR1 and CDR2 from the germline V gene are MNHEY and SVGEGT. Losses at the gene ends were 3 bases for V and 2 bases for J; bases not matched to a gene: 9. CDR3 amino acids: CASSYVLAAHQETQYF. DNA for the CDR3: TGTGCCAGCAGTTATGTGCTAGCGGCACATCAAGAGACCCAGTACTTC.

The genes are TRBV6-2 or TRBV6-3 and TRBJ2-7; the D gene is possibly TRBD1 (6 bases). The length of the CDR3 is 12 residues. Trimming cost V 2 bases and J 11 bases, with 13 bases left between them. The germline V gene has CDR1 MNHEY and CDR2 SVGEGT. In nucleotides, the CDR3 is TGTGCCAGCAGTTACCAGACAGGTTTGAAGTACTTC. This gives the protein CASSYQTGLKYF.

This clone was recorded only once. The chain carries TRBV2 and TRBJ2-3, with D maybe TRBD2 (5 bases). V was pared by 4 bases and J by 5 bases, with 10 bases between. CDR3 length: 13 amino acids. The V gene's germline CDR1 is SNHLY and CDR2 FYNNEI. For the CDR3, the DNA is TGTGCCAGCAGTGGCCCGGGGAAAGATACGCAGTATTTT. This sequence encodes CASSGPGKDTQYF.

This clone was found once. The V call is TRBV7-2, the J call TRBJ2-1; no firm D call. This CDR3 comprises 12 residues. Germline CDR1 reads SGHTA; CDR2 reads FQGNSA. V was trimmed by 4 bases and J by 7 bases, leaving 8 bases between them. CDR3 amino acids: CASSSFFNEQFF. CDR3 DNA: TGTGCCAGCAGCTCTTTCTTTAATGAGCAGTTCTTC.

About this clone itself: A read error may produce the germline difference seen at one junction end. The chain carries TRBV3-1 (or the pseudogene TRBV3-2) and TRBJ2-7; 12 nucleotides align to TRBD2. The CDR3 loop spans 18 amino acids. CDR1 is LGHDT and CDR2 is YNNKEL in the germline V gene (reference sequence). DNA of the CDR3: TGTGCCAGCAGCCTCGCCCTCCCGACTAGCGGGGGAAACTACGGGCAGTACTTC. This codes for CASSLALPTSGGNYGQYF.

The V and J genes are TRBV11-3 and TRBJ2-3, with TRBD1 matching over 9 bases. The V gene's germline CDR1 is SGHNT and CDR2 YENEEA. With 5 bases clipped from V and 0 bases from J, the junction kept 3 bases outside the gene matches. The CDR3 is made up of 15 amino acids. For the CDR3, the DNA is TGTGCCAGCAGCCCAGGGACAGGGAGCACAGATACGCAGTATTTT. Protein: CASSPGTGSTDTQYF.

The chain uses TRBV11-3 and TRBJ2-2; D is possibly TRBD1 (6 bases). Germline values: CDR1 SGHNT, CDR2 YENEEA. V was cut by 0 bases and J by 5 bases, with 7 bases left in between. The CDR3 is 14 residues long. The CDR3 nucleotides read TGTGCCAGCAGCTTAGAAAGGGGGACCGGGGAGCTGTTTTTT. This gives the protein CASSLERGTGELFF. Combining the CDR3 with reference TRBV11-3 and TRBJ2-2 gives the whole variable domain EAGVVQSPRYKIIEKKQPVAFWCNPISGHNTLYWYLQNLGQGPELLIRYENEEAVDDSQLPKDRFSAERLKGVDSTLKIQPAELGDSAVYLCASSLERGTGELFFGEGSRLTVL.

Only a few counts were recorded for this clone. The chain joins TRBV6-2 or TRBV6-3 to TRBJ1-6, with a possible D match to TRBD1 (5 bases). V was shortened by 2 bases and J by 9 bases, with 8 bases between the two germline ends. The CDR3 runs 13 residues. Germline V lookup: CDR1 MNHEY, CDR2 SVGEGT. The DNA for the CDR3 is TGTGCCAGCAGTTACCGGGGGGTTTCACCCCTCCACTTT. Its protein is CASSYRGVSPLHF.

This chain joins TRBV30 and TRBJ2-2; D perhaps matches TRBD1 (6 bases). This CDR3 comprises 15 residues. V gave up 3 bases and J gave up 0 bases, with 11 bases separating them. Germline loops: CDR1 GTSNPN, CDR2 SVGIG (reference sequence). The CDR3 reads CAWSYGTTNTGELFF. In DNA form, the CDR3 reads TGTGCCTGGAGCTACGGGACAACGAACACCGGGGAGCTGTTTTTT.

The chain combines TRBV4-3 with TRBJ2-7, with D unclear. This CDR3 spans 14 amino acids. CDR1 and CDR2 from the germline V gene are LGHNA and YSLEER. The germline V and J ends were trimmed by 4 bases and 3 bases, with 13 bases remaining between them. The CDR3 loop reads CASSRATDLYEQYF. The CDR3, as DNA: TGCGCCAGCAGCCGCGCGACTGACCTCTACGAGCAGTACTTC.

The chain recombines TRBV25-1 with TRBJ2-1, with 8 bases fitting TRBD1. Germline V gene sequence: CDR1 MGHDK, CDR2 SYGVNS. This CDR3 region has 12 residues. J lost 12 bases, V lost 2 bases, and 3 bases had no gene match. CDR3 sequence (DNA): TGTGCCAGCAGTGAAAGGGGGACAGGGCAGTTCTTC. Translating it yields CASSERGTGQFF.

This rearrangement joins TRBV27 to TRBJ2-1, with D maybe TRBD1 (5 bases). CDR3 length: 14 amino acids. V was trimmed by 3 bases and J by 4 bases, leaving 10 bases between them. Germline CDR1 is MNHEY and CDR2 is SMNVEV (reference sequence). The CDR3 loop reads CASSFIDRYNEQFF. CDR3 DNA: TGTGCCAGCAGTTTTATTGACAGATACAATGAGCAGTTCTTC.

This clone was seen only once. At the DNA level, this CDR3 is encoded by other sequences in the same sample as well. The chain recombines TRBV9 with TRBJ1-2; 7 bases are shared with TRBD1. The V segment lost 2 bases and the J segment 3 bases; nucleotides outside the gene matches: 1. Per germline, CDR1 SGDLS and CDR2 YYNGEE. The CDR3 is 13 residues long. The DNA of the CDR3 is TGTGCCAGCAGCGTCGACAGGGACTATGGCTACACCTTC. Protein sequence: CASSVDRDYGYTF.

V is TRBV11-2 and J is TRBJ2-1; TRBD2 agrees at 9 bases. Germline V lookup: CDR1 SGHAT, CDR2 FQNNGV. CDR3 length: 17 residues. V shed 0 bases, J shed 6 bases, and the junction held 9 bases outside the gene matches. In DNA, the CDR3 is TGTGCCAGCAGCTTAGACCACTCTAGCGGGATAATCAATGAGCAGTTCTTC. It codes for CASSLDHSSGIINEQFF.

This clone was observed a handful of times. Within the sample, other DNA sequences also encode this same CDR3. V gene TRBV27 combines with J gene TRBJ2-7; 9 positions agree with TRBD1. J gave up 1 base and V 4 bases, and 5 bases lay outside the gene matches. Germline lookup yields CDR1 MNHEY and CDR2 SMNVEV (reference sequence). CDR3 size: 15 residues. CDR3 nucleotides: TGTGCCAGCAGTTCTCCGGGACAGGGATCCTACGAGCAGTACTTC. This gives the protein CASSSPGQGSYEQYF.

The chain carries TRBV7-8 and TRBJ2-7; unclear D gene. The V and J ends lost 5 bases and 2 bases respectively, with 7 bases between them. The CDR3 totals 12 residues. Looked up from germline, CDR1 is SGHVS and CDR2 is FQNEAQ. The CDR3 bases are TGTGCCAGCAGCCTCATCCCCTACGAGCAGTACTTC. It yields the protein CASSLIPYEQYF.

The rearrangement joins TRBV3-1 (or the pseudogene TRBV3-2) to TRBJ2-7; a weak D match, TRBD2 (6 bases). The CDR3 covers 12 residues. Trimming stripped 4 bases from V and 3 bases from J, with 7 bases between. Germline V gene data show CDR1 as LGHDT and CDR2 as YNNKEL (reference sequence). The CDR3 sequence: CASSPGVYEQYF. The CDR3 nucleotides read TGTGCCAGCAGCCCGGGAGTCTACGAGCAGTACTTC.

The V gene is TRBV9, the J gene TRBJ2-7; no definite D call. This CDR3 spans 14 amino acids. Per germline, CDR1 SGDLS and CDR2 YYNGEE. V was pared by 0 bases and J by 3 bases, with 10 bases between. The CDR3 nucleotides are TGTGCCAGCAGCGTAGGGCCGGAGCACTACGAGCAGTACTTC. Its translation: CASSVGPEHYEQYF.

V is TRBV7-2 and J is TRBJ2-7; D unresolved. This CDR3 region has 13 residues. V was pared by 2 bases and J by 5 bases, with 10 bases between. Per germline, CDR1 SGHTA and CDR2 FQGNSA. The DNA for the CDR3 is TGTGCCAGCAGCTTACGGGTTTCGGACGAGCAGTACTTC. Its protein product is CASSLRVSDEQYF. The whole variable domain, remainder taken from reference TRBV7-2 and TRBJ2-7, is GAGVSQSPSNKVTEKGKDVELRCDPISGHTALYWYRQSLGQGLEFLIYFQGNSAPDKSGLPSDRFSAERTGGSVSTLTIQRTQQEDSAVYLCASSLRVSDEQYFGPGTRLTVT.

The rearrangement joins TRBV4-3 to TRBJ2-7; 9 bases fit TRBD2. Trimming cost V 0 bases and J 2 bases; bases outside gene matches: 8. Germline values: CDR1 LGHNA, CDR2 YSLEER. The CDR3 contains 17 residues. This CDR3 reads CASSQELRLAGTYEQYF. Here the CDR3 DNA reads TGCGCCAGCAGCCAAGAGCTGCGTCTAGCGGGAACCTACGAGCAGTACTTC.

This chain joins TRBV7-2 and TRBJ2-7; 12 nucleotides agree with TRBD2. Germline V gene lookup returns CDR1 SGHTA and CDR2 FQGNSA. J gave up 1 base and V 1 base, and 8 bases lay outside the gene matches. This CDR3 spans 18 amino acids. CDR3 DNA sequence: TGTGCCAGCAGCTTAGAAGGTCCTAGCGGGGGGGAGTCCTACGAGCAGTACTTC. Protein sequence: CASSLEGPSGGESYEQYF.

The chain joins TRBV6-1 to TRBJ1-4, with D perhaps matching TRBD1 (5 bases). CDR3 length: 16 amino acids. The V gene lost 3 bases and the J gene lost 5 bases, with 16 bases spanning the gap. CDR1 and CDR2 from the germline V gene are MNHNS and SASEGT. The CDR3 sequence: CASSEGQGLGNEKLFF. The CDR3 bases are TGTGCCAGCAGTGAGGGGCAGGGTTTGGGAAATGAAAAACTGTTTTTT.

This clone occurred a few times. V is TRBV28 and J is TRBJ1-2, with a weak D call TRBD1 (5 bases). V shed 2 bases and J shed 5 bases, with 18 bases lying between them. Germline-derived CDR1 and CDR2 are MDHEN and SYDVKM. CDR3 size: 16 residues. CDR3 amino acids: CASSLRRTRVSYGYTF. The CDR3 bases are TGTGCCAGCAGTTTAAGAAGGACAAGGGTGTCGTATGGCTACACCTTC.